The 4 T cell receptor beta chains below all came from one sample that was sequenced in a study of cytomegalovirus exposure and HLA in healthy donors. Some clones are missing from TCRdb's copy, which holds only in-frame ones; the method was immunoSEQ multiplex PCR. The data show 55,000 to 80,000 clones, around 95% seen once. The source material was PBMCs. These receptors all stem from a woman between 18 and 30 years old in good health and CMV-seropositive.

The chain's CDR3 is CASSVATGLGYTF. The CDR3 nucleotides are TGTGCCAGCAGCGTAGCTACCGGTTTGGGCTACACCTTC. V gene TRBV9 combines with J gene TRBJ1-2; D is uncertain. The CDR3 is 13 residues long. V gave up 0 bases and J gave up 8 bases, with 11 bases separating them. Germline CDR1 is SGDLS and CDR2 is YYNGEE. Full variable domain (remainder filled in from reference TRBV9 and TRBJ1-2): DSGVTQTPKHLITATGQRVTLRCSPRSGDLSVYWYQQSLDQGLQFLIQYYNGEERAKGNILERFSAQQFPDLHSELNLSSLELGDSALYFCASSVATGLGYTFGSGTRLTVV.

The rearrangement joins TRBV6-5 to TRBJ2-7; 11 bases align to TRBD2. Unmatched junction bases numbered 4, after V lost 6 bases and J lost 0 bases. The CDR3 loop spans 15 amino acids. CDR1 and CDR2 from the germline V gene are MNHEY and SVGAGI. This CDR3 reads CASSLAGGDSYEQYF. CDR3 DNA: TGTGCCAGCAGCCTAGCGGGAGGTGACTCCTACGAGCAGTACTTC.

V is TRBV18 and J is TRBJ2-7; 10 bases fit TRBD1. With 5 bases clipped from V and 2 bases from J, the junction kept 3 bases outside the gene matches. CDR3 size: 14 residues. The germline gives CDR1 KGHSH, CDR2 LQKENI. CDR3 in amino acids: CASSWGQGTYEQYF. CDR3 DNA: TGTGCCAGCTCATGGGGACAGGGGACCTACGAGCAGTACTTC. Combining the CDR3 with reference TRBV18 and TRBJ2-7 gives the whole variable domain NAGVMQNPRHLVRRRGQEARLRCSPMKGHSHVYWYRQLPEEGLKFMVYLQKENIIDESGMPKERFSAEFPKEGPSILRIQQVVRGDSAAYFCASSWGQGTYEQYFGPGTRLTVT.

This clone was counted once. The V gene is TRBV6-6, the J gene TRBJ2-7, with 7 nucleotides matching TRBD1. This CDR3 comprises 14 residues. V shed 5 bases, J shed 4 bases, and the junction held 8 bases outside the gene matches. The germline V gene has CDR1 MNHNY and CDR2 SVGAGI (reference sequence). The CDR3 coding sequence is TGTGCCAGCAGTACCACCCCGACAGGGTACGAGCAGTACTTC. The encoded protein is CASSTTPTGYEQYF.